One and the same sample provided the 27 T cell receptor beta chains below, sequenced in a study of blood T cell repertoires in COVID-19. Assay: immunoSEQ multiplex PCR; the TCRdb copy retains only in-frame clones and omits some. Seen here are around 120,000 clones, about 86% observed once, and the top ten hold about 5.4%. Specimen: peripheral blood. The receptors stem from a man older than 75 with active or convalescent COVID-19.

The CDR3 region has the DNA TGTGCCAGCAGAGATGGGTTAGCGAGGGAGACCCAGTACTTC. It encodes CASRDGLARETQYF. V gene TRBV6-5 combines with J gene TRBJ2-5, with D tentatively TRBD2 (5 bases). This CDR3 contains 14 residues. Trimming removed 6 bases at V and 5 bases at J, with 16 bases between. CDR1 and CDR2 from the germline V gene are MNHEY and SVGAGI.

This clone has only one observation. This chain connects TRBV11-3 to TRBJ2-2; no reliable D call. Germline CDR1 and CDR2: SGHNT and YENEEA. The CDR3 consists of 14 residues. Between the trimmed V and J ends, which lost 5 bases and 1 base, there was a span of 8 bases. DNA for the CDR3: TGTGCCAGCAGCCCTGCCGGGAACACCGGGGAGCTGTTTTTT. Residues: CASSPAGNTGELFF.

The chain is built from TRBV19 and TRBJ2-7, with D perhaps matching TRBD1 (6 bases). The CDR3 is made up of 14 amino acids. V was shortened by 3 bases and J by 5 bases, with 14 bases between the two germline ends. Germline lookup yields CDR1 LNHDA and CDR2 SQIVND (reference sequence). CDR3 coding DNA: TGTGCCAGTAGTATCTCCCGGGACACCCACGAGCAGTACTTC. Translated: CASSISRDTHEQYF.

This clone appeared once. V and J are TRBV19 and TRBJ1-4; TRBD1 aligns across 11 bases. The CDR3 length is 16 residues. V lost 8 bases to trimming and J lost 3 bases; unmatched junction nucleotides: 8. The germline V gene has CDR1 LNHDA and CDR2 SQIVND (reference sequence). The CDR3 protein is CASAPDRGRSNEKLFF. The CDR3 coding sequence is TGTGCCAGTGCCCCGGACAGGGGGCGATCTAATGAAAAACTGTTTTTT.

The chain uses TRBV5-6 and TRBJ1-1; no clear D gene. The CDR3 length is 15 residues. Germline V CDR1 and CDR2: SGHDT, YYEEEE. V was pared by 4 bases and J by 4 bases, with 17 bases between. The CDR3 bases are TGTGCCAGCAGCCATCTAGACGGCGGAGTCACTGAAGCTTTCTTT. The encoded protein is CASSHLDGGVTEAFF.

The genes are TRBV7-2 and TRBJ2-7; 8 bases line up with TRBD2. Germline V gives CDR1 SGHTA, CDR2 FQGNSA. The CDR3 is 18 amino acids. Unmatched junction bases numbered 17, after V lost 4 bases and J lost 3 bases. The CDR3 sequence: CASSSPSHGAGDRYEQYF. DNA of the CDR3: TGTGCCAGCAGCTCACCCTCCCACGGAGCGGGGGATCGCTACGAGCAGTACTTC.

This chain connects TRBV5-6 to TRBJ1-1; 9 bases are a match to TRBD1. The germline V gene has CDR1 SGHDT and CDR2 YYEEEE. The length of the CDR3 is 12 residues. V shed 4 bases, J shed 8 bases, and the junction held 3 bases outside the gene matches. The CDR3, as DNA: TGTGCCAGCAGCACGACAGGGGGGGAAGCTTTCTTT. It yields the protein CASSTTGGEAFF.

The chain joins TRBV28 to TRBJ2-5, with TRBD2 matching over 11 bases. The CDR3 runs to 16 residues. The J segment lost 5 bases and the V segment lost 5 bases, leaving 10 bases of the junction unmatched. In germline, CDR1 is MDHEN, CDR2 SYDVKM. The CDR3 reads CASSPRASGGLETQYF. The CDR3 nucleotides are TGTGCCAGCAGTCCAAGGGCTAGCGGGGGGTTGGAGACCCAGTACTTC.

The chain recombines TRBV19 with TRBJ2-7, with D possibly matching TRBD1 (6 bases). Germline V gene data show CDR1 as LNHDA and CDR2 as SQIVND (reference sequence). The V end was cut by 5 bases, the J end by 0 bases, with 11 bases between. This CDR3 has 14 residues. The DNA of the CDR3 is TGTGCCAGTAGTCCTCGGGACACCTCCTACGAGCAGTACTTC. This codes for CASSPRDTSYEQYF. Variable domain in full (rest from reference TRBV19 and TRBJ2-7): DGGITQSPKYLFRKEGQNVTLSCEQNLNHDAMYWYRQDPGQGLRLIYYSQIVNDFQKGDIAEGYSVSREKKESFPLTVTSAQKNPTAFYLCASSPRDTSYEQYFGPGTRLTVT.

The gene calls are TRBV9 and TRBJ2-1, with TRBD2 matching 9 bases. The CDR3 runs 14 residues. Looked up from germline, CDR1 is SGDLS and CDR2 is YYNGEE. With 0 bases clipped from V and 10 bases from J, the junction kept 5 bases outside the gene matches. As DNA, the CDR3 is TGTGCCAGCAGCGTAGGTGCGGGGGGGCGCGAGCAGTTCTTC. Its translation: CASSVGAGGREQFF.

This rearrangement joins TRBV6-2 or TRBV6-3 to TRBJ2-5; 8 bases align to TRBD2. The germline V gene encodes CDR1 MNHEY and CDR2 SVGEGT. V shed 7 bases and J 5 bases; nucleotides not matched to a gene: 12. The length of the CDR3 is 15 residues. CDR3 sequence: CASTPTSGGGETQYF. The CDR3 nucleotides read TGTGCCAGCACCCCTACCTCTGGCGGGGGGGAGACCCAGTACTTC.

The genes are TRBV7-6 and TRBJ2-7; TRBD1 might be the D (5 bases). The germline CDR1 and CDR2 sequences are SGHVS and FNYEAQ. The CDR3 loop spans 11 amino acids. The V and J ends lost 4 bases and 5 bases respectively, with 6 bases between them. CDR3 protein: CASSSTDEQYF. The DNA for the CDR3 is TGTGCCAGCAGCTCGACAGACGAGCAGTACTTC.

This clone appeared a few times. The DNA of the CDR3 is TGTGCCTCGAAGACCCCCGTGAGCGGGGCCTCCGAGCAGTACTTC. This translates into CASKTPVSGASEQYF. This chain joins TRBV10-3 and TRBJ2-7; 7 nucleotides match TRBD2. Germline V CDR1 and CDR2: ENHRY, SYGVKD. This CDR3 comprises 15 residues. V shed 11 bases, J shed 6 bases, and the junction held 19 bases outside the gene matches.

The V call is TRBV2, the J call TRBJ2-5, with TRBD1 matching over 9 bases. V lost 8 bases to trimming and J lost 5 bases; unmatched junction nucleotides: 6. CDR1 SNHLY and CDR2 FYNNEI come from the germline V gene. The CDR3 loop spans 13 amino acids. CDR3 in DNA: TGTGCCAGCGCTACAGGGGGCGGTGAGACCCAGTACTTC. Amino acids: CASATGGGETQYF.

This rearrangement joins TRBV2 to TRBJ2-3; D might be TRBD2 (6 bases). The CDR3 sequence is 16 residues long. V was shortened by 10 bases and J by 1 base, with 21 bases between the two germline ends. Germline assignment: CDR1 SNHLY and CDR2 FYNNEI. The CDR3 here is CATKRDSWRGTDTQYF. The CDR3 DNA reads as TGTGCCACCAAACGGGACTCGTGGCGGGGCACAGATACGCAGTATTTT.

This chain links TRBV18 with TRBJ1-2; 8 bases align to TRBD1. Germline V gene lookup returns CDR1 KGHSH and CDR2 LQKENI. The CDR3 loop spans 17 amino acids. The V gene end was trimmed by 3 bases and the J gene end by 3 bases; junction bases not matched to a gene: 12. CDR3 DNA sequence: TGTGCCAGCTCACCTCTCTCATCGCAGGGGGCGTACTATGGCTACACCTTC. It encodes CASSPLSSQGAYYGYTF.

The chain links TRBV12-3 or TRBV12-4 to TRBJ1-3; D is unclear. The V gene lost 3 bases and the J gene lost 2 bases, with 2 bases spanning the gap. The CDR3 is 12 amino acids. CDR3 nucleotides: TGTGCCAGCAGTTTCACTGGAAACACCATATATTTT. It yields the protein CASSFTGNTIYF.

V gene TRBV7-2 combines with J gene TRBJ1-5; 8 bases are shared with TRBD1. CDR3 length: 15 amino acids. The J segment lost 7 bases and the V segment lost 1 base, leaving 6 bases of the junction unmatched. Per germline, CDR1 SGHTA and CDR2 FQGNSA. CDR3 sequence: CASSLGQGAGQPQHF. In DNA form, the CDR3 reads TGTGCCAGCAGCTTAGGGCAGGGGGCTGGACAGCCCCAGCATTTT. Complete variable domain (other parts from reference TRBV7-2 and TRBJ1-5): GAGVSQSPSNKVTEKGKDVELRCDPISGHTALYWYRQSLGQGLEFLIYFQGNSAPDKSGLPSDRFSAERTGGSVSTLTIQRTQQEDSAVYLCASSLGQGAGQPQHFGDGTRLSIL.

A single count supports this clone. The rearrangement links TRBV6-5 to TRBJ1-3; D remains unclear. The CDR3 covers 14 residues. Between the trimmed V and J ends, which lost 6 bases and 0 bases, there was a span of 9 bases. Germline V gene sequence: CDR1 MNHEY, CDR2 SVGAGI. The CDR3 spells CASRPGSSGNTIYF. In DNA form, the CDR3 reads TGTGCCAGCAGGCCCGGGAGCTCTGGAAACACCATATATTTT.

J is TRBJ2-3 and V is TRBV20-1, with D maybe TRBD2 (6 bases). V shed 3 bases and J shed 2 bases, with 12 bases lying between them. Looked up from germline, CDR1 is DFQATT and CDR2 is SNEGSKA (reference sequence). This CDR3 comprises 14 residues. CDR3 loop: CSASQGLLTDTQYF. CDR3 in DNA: TGCAGTGCTAGTCAGGGACTTCTCACAGATACGCAGTATTTT.

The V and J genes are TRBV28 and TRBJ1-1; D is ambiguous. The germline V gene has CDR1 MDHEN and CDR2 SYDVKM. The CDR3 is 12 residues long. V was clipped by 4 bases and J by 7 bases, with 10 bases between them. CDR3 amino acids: CASSSPVLEAFF. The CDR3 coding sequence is TGTGCCAGCAGTTCTCCCGTCCTTGAAGCTTTCTTT.

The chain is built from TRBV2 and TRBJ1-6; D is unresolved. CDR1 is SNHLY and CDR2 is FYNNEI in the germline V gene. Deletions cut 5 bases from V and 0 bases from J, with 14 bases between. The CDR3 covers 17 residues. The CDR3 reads CASSPSEPYSYNSPLHF. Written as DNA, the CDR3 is TGTGCCAGCAGTCCCAGCGAGCCCTACTCCTATAATTCACCCCTCCACTTT.

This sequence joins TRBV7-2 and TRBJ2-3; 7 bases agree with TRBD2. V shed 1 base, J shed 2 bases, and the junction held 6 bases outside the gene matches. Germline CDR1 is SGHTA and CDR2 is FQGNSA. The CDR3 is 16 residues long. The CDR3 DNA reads TGTGCCAGCAGCTTAGAAGCGGGGATTGTCACAGATACGCAGTATTTT. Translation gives CASSLEAGIVTDTQYF.

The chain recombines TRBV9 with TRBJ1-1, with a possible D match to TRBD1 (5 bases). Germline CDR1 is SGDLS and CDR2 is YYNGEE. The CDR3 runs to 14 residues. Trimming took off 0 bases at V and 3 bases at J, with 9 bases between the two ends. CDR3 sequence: CASSVVARDTEAFF. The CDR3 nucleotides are TGTGCCAGCAGCGTAGTCGCCAGGGACACTGAAGCTTTCTTT.

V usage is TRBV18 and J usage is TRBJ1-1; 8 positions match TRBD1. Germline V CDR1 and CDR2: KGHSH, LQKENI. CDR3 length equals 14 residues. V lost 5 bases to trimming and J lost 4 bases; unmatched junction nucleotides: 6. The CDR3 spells CASSFGTGGTEAFF. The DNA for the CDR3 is TGTGCCAGCTCATTCGGGACAGGAGGCACTGAAGCTTTCTTT.

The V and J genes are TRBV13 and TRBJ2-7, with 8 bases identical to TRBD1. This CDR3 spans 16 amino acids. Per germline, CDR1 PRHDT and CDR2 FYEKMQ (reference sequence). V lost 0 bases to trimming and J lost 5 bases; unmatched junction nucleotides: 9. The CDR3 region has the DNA TGTGCCAGCAGCTTAGGAACGAGGACAGGGCGCCACGAGCAGTACTTC. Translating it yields CASSLGTRTGRHEQYF. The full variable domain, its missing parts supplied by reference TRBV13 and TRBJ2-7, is AAGVIQSPRHLIKEKRETATLKCYPIPRHDTVYWYQQGPGQDPQFLISFYEKMQSDKGSIPDRFSAQQFSDYHSELNMSSLELGDSALYFCASSLGTRTGRHEQYFGPGTRLTVT.

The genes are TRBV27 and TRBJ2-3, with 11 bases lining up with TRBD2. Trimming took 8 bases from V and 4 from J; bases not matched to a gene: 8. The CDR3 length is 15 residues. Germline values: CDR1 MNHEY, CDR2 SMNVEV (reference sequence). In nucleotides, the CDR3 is TGTGCCAGCGAACATAGCGGGGGGGGACCAGATACGCAGTATTTT. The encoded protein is CASEHSGGGPDTQYF.